The present T cell receptor beta chain was sequenced within a study of blood T cell repertoires in COVID-19. About the study: COVID-19 samples collected from the United States, Italy and Spain covered acute and convalescent phases. PBMCs, B-cell-depleted T cells, or T cells provided the cDNA or gDNA that made up the material.

Germline CDR1 is SNHLY and CDR2 is FYNNEI. The CDR3 consists of 15 residues. The ends lost 3 bases at V and 5 bases at J; junction bases unmatched: 0. Authors' processing steps: By means of reference gene primer amplification, nucleated cell counts were estimated. Data came from immunoSEQ multiplex PCR; TCRdb stores just in-frame clones and leaves some out. V, J and clone size are those of that table, while D and trimming were read from the DNA. The table shows about 110,000 clones, with more than 65% occurring only once. The sample was peripheral blood. The rearrangement uses TRBV2 and TRBJ2-3; 15 nucleotides match TRBD2. The sequence came from a woman older than 75 with active or convalescent COVID-19. The CDR3 protein is CASSEGLAGGDTQYF. The CDR3 region has the DNA TGTGCCAGCAGTGAGGGACTAGCGGGAGGAGATACGCAGTATTTT. Drawing the rest from reference TRBV2 and TRBJ2-3, the complete variable domain is EPEVTQTPSHQVTQMGQEVILRCVPISNHLYFYWYRQILGQKVEFLVSFYNNEISEKSEIFDDQFSVERPDGSNFTLKIRSTKLEDSAMYFCASSEGLAGGDTQYFGPGTRLTVL.